This TCR beta chain was sequenced in a study of CD8 T cells in Susac syndrome. This clonotype was picked up one time. The germline V gene encodes CDR1 SGDLS and CDR2 YYNGEE. The CDR3 has 16 residues. V lost 3 bases, J lost 5 bases, and 12 bases stayed unmatched. CD8+ and CD4+ blood T cells underwent TCR beta sequencing. It was negative isolation that provided the CD8+ and CD4+ T cells, whereas TEMRA cells were enriched by FACS. cDNA came from approximately 0.5 to 1 ug RNA primed by random hexamers. The authors amplified TCR beta CDR3 across 54 Vbeta and 13 Jbeta using immunoSEQ multiplex PCR. One entry per CDR3 protein, called by TCRdb with MiXCR from the immunoSEQ multiplex PCR reads. The top ten hold approximately 0.093% of the sample, which has about 200,000 distinct CDR3 sequences, about 95% seen once.

Sample: CD4+ T cells from PBMCs. The TCR was taken from a human donor with multiple sclerosis. V gene TRBV9 combines with J gene TRBJ2-5, with 8 bases matching TRBD2. CDR3 region: CASSAQSSGSSETQYF. The CDR3 DNA is TGTGCCAGCAGCGCCCAATCCAGCGGGAGCTCGGAGACCCAGTACTTC.